This passage covers 21 T cell receptor beta chains from one sample sequenced in a study of T cell repertoires in ileal Crohn's disease. TCRdb's table, derived via immunoSEQ multiplex PCR, lists solely in-frame clones and lacks some. Of some 4,200 clones in the sample, about three quarters were seen once. Source material: ileal tissue. These receptors were obtained from an adult with Crohn's disease.

J is TRBJ2-5 and V is TRBV6-1; 7 bases map to TRBD1. Germline V lookup: CDR1 MNHNS, CDR2 SASEGT. Trimming cost V 8 bases and J 4 bases; bases outside gene matches: 7. The CDR3 loop spans 13 amino acids. As DNA, the CDR3 is TGTGCCAGCGACAGGGAATGGCGAGAGACCCAGTACTTC. This sequence encodes CASDREWRETQYF.

This clone was counted only a few times. The J gene is TRBJ2-3, the V gene TRBV5-1; D perhaps matches TRBD2 (5 bases). Trimming removed 0 bases at V and 6 bases at J, with 8 bases between. This CDR3 region has 13 residues. CDR1 is SGHRS and CDR2 is YFSETQ in the germline V gene. The CDR3 nucleotides are TGCGCCAGCAGCTTGGTTTCGGGGGATACGCAGTATTTT. Translating it yields CASSLVSGDTQYF.

This chain joins TRBV7-6 and TRBJ2-1; 11 bases fit TRBD2. Germline CDR1 is SGHVS and CDR2 is FNYEAQ. V gave up 5 bases and J gave up 2 bases; unmatched junction bases: 5. The CDR3 spans 16 residues. CDR3 coding DNA: TGTGCCAGCAGCATACTAGCGGGAGTCCCCTACAATGAGCAGTTCTTC. Protein sequence: CASSILAGVPYNEQFF.

This chain joins TRBV29-1 and TRBJ1-1, with 8 bases aligning to TRBD1. Germline V gene lookup returns CDR1 SQVTM and CDR2 ANQGSEA. With 1 base clipped from V and 8 bases from J, the junction kept 6 bases outside the gene matches. This CDR3 region has 13 residues. CDR3 loop: CSVEAGGRWEAFF. For the CDR3, the DNA is TGCAGCGTTGAAGCAGGGGGCCGCTGGGAAGCTTTCTTT.

This clone turned up a few times. The identical CDR3 is also encoded by other nucleotide sequences in the sample. The J gene is TRBJ2-6, the V gene TRBV19; D unresolved. CDR3 length: 12 amino acids. V dropped 7 bases and J dropped 1 base, with 2 bases sitting between them. Germline V gene lookup returns CDR1 LNHDA and CDR2 SQIVND (reference sequence). The CDR3 DNA reads as TGTGCCAGTACATCTGGGGCCAACGTCCTGACTTTC. Its protein product is CASTSGANVLTF.

The chain employs TRBV10-3 and TRBJ1-1; 8 bases map to TRBD1. This CDR3 spans 13 amino acids. From germline, CDR1 is ENHRY and CDR2 SYGVKD. V lost 7 bases, J lost 3 bases, and 4 bases stayed unmatched. CDR3 DNA: TGTGCCATCAACTTACAGGGGGACACTGAAGCTTTCTTT. Encoded protein: CAINLQGDTEAFF.

This rearrangement joins TRBV5-1 to TRBJ2-2, with D tentatively TRBD1 (6 bases). Per the germline V gene, CDR1 is SGHRS and CDR2 is YFSETQ. Between the trimmed V and J ends, which lost 1 base and 4 bases, there was a span of 11 bases. This CDR3 has 15 amino acids. CDR3 bases: TGCGCCAGCAGCTTGCGACAGGCGGGCACCGGGGAGCTGTTTTTT. Protein product: CASSLRQAGTGELFF.

This rearrangement joins TRBV28 to TRBJ2-7; the match to TRBD2 covers 11 bases. The CDR3 loop spans 12 amino acids. The J segment lost 7 bases and the V segment lost 6 bases, leaving 2 bases of the junction unmatched. Germline values: CDR1 MDHEN, CDR2 SYDVKM. The CDR3 DNA is TGTGCCAGCAGGCTAGCGGGAGGAGAGCAGTACTTC. Its protein product is CASRLAGGEQYF.

This chain connects TRBV30 to TRBJ2-3, with a possible D match to TRBD2 (5 bases). The CDR3 contains 12 residues. Germline-derived CDR1 and CDR2 are GTSNPN and SVGIG (reference sequence). Trimming stripped 8 bases from V and 1 base from J, with 10 bases between. The CDR3 nucleotides read TGTGCCACGGTGAGGGGCACAGATACGCAGTATTTT. It translates to CATVRGTDTQYF.

This clone appeared a few times. The rearrangement joins TRBV9 to TRBJ1-1, with 10 bases fitting TRBD1. The V segment lost 3 bases and the J segment 1 base; nucleotides outside the gene matches: 6. The CDR3 runs to 16 residues. Germline V lookup: CDR1 SGDLS, CDR2 YYNGEE. The CDR3 coding sequence is TGTGCCAGCAGCGGCCGGGACAGGGGTGGGAACACTGAAGCTTTCTTT. Protein: CASSGRDRGGNTEAFF.

V and J are TRBV5-1 and TRBJ2-7; 14 bases are a match to TRBD2. With 4 bases clipped from V and 4 bases from J, the junction kept 7 bases outside the gene matches. Germline V lookup: CDR1 SGHRS, CDR2 YFSETQ. This CDR3 spans 16 amino acids. The DNA for the CDR3 is TGCGCCAGCAGCCCGGGGGGACTAGCGGGAGTATACGAGCAGTACTTC. This gives the protein CASSPGGLAGVYEQYF.

V is TRBV7-2 and J is TRBJ2-3; unclear D gene. V lost 2 bases to trimming and J lost 1 base, with 4 bases between them. CDR1 is SGHTA and CDR2 is FQGNSA in the germline V gene. The CDR3 is made up of 13 amino acids. The DNA of the CDR3 is TGTGCCAGCAGCTTACAGGGCACAGATACGCAGTATTTT. Translating it yields CASSLQGTDTQYF.

The chain links TRBV30 to TRBJ1-4; TRBD1 agrees at 7 bases. The CDR3 runs 14 residues. CDR1 is GTSNPN, CDR2 SVGIG, per germline (reference sequence). V lost 3 bases, J lost 5 bases, and 6 bases stayed unmatched. The CDR3 DNA sequence: TGTGCCTGGAGCGCAGGGGGAATCAATGAAAAACTGTTTTTT. Residues: CAWSAGGINEKLFF.

This clone was picked up a small number of times. The genes are TRBV5-1 and TRBJ2-7; 9 bases are a match to TRBD2. The CDR3 contains 16 residues. Germline V gene lookup returns CDR1 SGHRS and CDR2 YFSETQ. The J segment lost 2 bases and the V segment lost 2 bases, leaving 8 bases of the junction unmatched. CDR3 sequence: CASSFEKRGAPYEQYF. CDR3 nucleotides: TGCGCCAGCAGCTTCGAGAAGCGGGGGGCGCCCTACGAGCAGTACTTC.

The gene calls are TRBV25-1 and TRBJ2-7; no reliable D call. The V gene's germline CDR1 is MGHDK and CDR2 SYGVNS. The CDR3 totals 11 residues. V was pared by 11 bases and J by 3 bases, with 11 bases between. The CDR3 reads CAAENGYEQYF. CDR3 DNA: TGTGCCGCCGAGAACGGCTACGAGCAGTACTTC.

CDR3 DNA sequence: TGTGCCAGCAGTGGGACAGGGGTTGACTATGGCTACACCTTC. It encodes CASSGTGVDYGYTF. V usage is TRBV27 and J usage is TRBJ1-2, with TRBD1 identical over 10 bases. The germline gives CDR1 MNHEY, CDR2 SMNVEV (reference sequence). The CDR3 is 14 amino acids. V was pared by 5 bases and J by 3 bases, with 3 bases of the junction left unmatched.

The CDR3 DNA sequence: TGTGCCAGTAGTACGCATGACACCGCAGGTCACTATGGCTACACCTTC. Translating it yields CASSTHDTAGHYGYTF. The chain couples TRBV19 to TRBJ1-2; no clear D gene. Germline V gene data show CDR1 as LNHDA and CDR2 as SQIVND (reference sequence). This CDR3 is 16 amino acids long. The germline V and J ends were trimmed by 4 bases and 3 bases, with 18 bases remaining between them.

This rearrangement joins TRBV5-6 to TRBJ2-4; D is perhaps TRBD2 (6 bases). This CDR3 spans 16 amino acids. V was cut by 1 base and J by 7 bases, with 18 bases left in between. Per germline, CDR1 SGHDT and CDR2 YYEEEE. CDR3 residues: CASSLRSRGVGNIQYF. The CDR3 DNA reads as TGTGCCAGCAGCTTGAGGTCGCGGGGCGTCGGGAACATTCAGTACTTC.

This clone was found a few times. V usage is TRBV7-9 and J usage is TRBJ2-5, with D possibly being TRBD2 (6 bases). This CDR3 is 14 amino acids long. Looked up from germline, CDR1 is SEHNR and CDR2 is FQNEAQ (reference sequence). Trimming left V 3 bases short and J 5 bases short, with 13 bases between. CDR3 sequence: CASSFGGAGETQYF. CDR3 nucleotides: TGTGCCAGCAGCTTTGGAGGGGCTGGCGAGACCCAGTACTTC.

The chain carries TRBV7-2 and TRBJ1-5, with a weak D call TRBD1 (6 bases). The V and J ends lost 1 base and 5 bases respectively, with 12 bases between them. The CDR3 is made up of 15 amino acids. Germline V gene sequence: CDR1 SGHTA, CDR2 FQGNSA. CDR3 nucleotides: TGTGCCAGCAGCTTAGGGGGAGGGGGGGATCAGCCCCAGCATTTT. This sequence encodes CASSLGGGGDQPQHF.

The rearrangement links TRBV6-6 to TRBJ1-1; TRBD1 matches 7 bases. V gave up 6 bases and J gave up 1 base; unmatched junction bases: 8. Germline assignment: CDR1 MNHNY and CDR2 SVGAGI (reference sequence). The CDR3 length is 15 residues. CDR3 protein: CASSGGRTGNTEAFF. The CDR3 DNA is TGTGCCAGCAGCGGGGGAAGGACAGGGAACACTGAAGCTTTCTTT.